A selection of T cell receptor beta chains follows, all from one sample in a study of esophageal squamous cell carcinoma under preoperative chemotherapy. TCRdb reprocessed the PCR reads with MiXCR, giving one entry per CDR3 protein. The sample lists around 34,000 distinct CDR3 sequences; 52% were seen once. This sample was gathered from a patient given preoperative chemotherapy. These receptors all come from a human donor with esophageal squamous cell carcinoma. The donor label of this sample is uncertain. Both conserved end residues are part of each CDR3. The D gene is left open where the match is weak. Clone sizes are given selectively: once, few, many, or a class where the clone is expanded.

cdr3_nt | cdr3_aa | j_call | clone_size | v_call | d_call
TGTGCCAGCAGTTCCTCCGGTGGAGGGGTGGACACCATATATTTT | CASSSSGGGVDTIYF | TRBJ1-3 | once | TRBV6-2/TRBV6-3 | -
TGTGCCAGCAGTCGGAGCGCGAAGGTGGAGACCCAGTACTTC | CASSRSAKVETQYF | TRBJ2-5 | - | TRBV12-3/TRBV12-4 | -
TGTGCCAGCAGCCGTCGGGAAAGCAATCAGCCCCAGCATTTT | CASSRRESNQPQHF | TRBJ1-5 | many | TRBV7-8 | -
TGTGCCAGCAGCTCGGGGCTGGGGGCCAAAGACATTCAGTACTTC | CASSSGLGAKDIQYF | TRBJ2-4 | - | TRBV7-2 | -
TGTGCCAGCAGCTTATTAGGGGAGGTCAGACAAAGGGAGACCCAGTACTTC | CASSLLGEVRQRETQYF | TRBJ2-5 | medium-sized | TRBV7-9 | -
TGTGCCAGCAGCAACCTGGCGCGGTGGGCCAATGATACGCAGTACTTC | CASSNLARWANDTQYF | TRBJ2-4 | - | TRBV7-8 | -
TGTGCCAGCAGGGCGGGGCAGGACACAGACACGCAGTATTTT | CASRAGQDTDTQYF | TRBJ2-3 | - | TRBV6-2/TRBV6-3 | -
TGTGCCAGCAGCTCGACTAGCGGGGGGGGAGCGGCGTCCCGGCACTTC | CASSSTSGGGAASRHF | TRBJ2-5 | - | TRBV7-8 | TRBD2
TGCGCCAGCAGTGTGCAGAGGGCCGGTAAGAATGAGCAGTTCTTC | CASSVQRAGKNEQFF | TRBJ2-1 | - | TRBV10-1 | -
TGTGCCAGCAGTTCTTCCCCAGGCTCTCGTGAGCAGTTCTTC | CASSSSPGSREQFF | TRBJ2-1 | few | TRBV27 | -
TGTGCCAGCAGCCCGGACTCCCCTTACAATGAGCAGTTCTTC | CASSPDSPYNEQFF | TRBJ2-1 | few | TRBV7-9 | -
TGTGCCAGCAGGTCTCTTGACGCGTACAATGAGCAGTTCTTC | CASRSLDAYNEQFF | TRBJ2-1 | few | TRBV6-1 | -
TGTGCCAGCAGCTTATCAAAGGGCTATGAGCAGTTCTTC | CASSLSKGYEQFF | TRBJ2-1 | many | TRBV7-3 | -
TGTGCCAGCAGTTTGTGTGAGCAGTTCTTC | CASSLCEQFF | TRBJ2-1 | - | TRBV27 | -
TGTGCCAGCAGAGAGGGAGAGGGGGGGGCCCGCACAGATACGCAGTATTTT | CASREGEGGARTDTQYF | TRBJ2-3 | many | TRBV6-1 | -
TGTGCCAGCAGTTTTGACCCTGGGGAGCTGTTTTTT | CASSFDPGELFF | TRBJ2-2 | - | TRBV12-3/TRBV12-4 | -
TGTGCCAGCAGCTTAGGGTGGGTTGAGCAGTTCTTC | CASSLGWVEQFF | TRBJ2-1 | - | TRBV7-2 | -
TGCGCCAGCAGCTTGGAAGAACAGGGGGCAGCCTATAATTCACCCCTCCACTTT | CASSLEEQGAAYNSPLHF | TRBJ1-6 | - | TRBV5-1 | TRBD1
TGTGCCAGCATAACTCTAAATGAGCAGTTCTTC | CASITLNEQFF | TRBJ2-1 | few | TRBV6-2/TRBV6-3 | -
TGTGCCAGCAGCCCGAGGGGGGGCTTCACCGGGGAGCTGTTTTTT | CASSPRGGFTGELFF | TRBJ2-2 | many | TRBV7-3 | -
TGTGCCAGCAGCTTTTCGGGGCGGGGAGCCAAAAATATTCAGTATTTT | CASSFSGRGAKNIQYF | TRBJ2-3 | - | TRBV7-6 | -
TGTGCTATCAGCGGCCTAGAGGGTGCAAGCACCGGGGAGCAGTATTTT | CAISGLEGASTGEQYF | TRBJ2-3 | - | TRBV7-8 | -
TGTGCCAGCAGCCGCCTAGGGGGTGCAAACACCGAGGAGCTGTATTTT | CASSRLGGANTEELYF | TRBJ2-2 | few | TRBV7-8 | -
TGTGCCAGCAGCTTGGTTAGGGTAGATGGCTACACCTTC | CASSLVRVDGYTF | TRBJ1-2 | - | TRBV5-4 | -
TGTGGCGTCACGGGGCGACGAGCCAACAACACTCAGTACTTC | CGVTGRRANNTQYF | TRBJ2-4 | - | TRBV10-3 | -
TGTGCGAGCAGGCCTACGGGGGTGCAAGCCAAAGATACGCAGTACTTC | CASRPTGVQAKDTQYF | TRBJ2-4 | - | TRBV6-1 | -
TGTGCCAGCTACAACAGGAGAACGAACACCGGGGAGCTGTTTTTT | CASYNRRTNTGELFF | TRBJ2-2 | many | TRBV6-1 | -
TGTGCCAGCAGTAGACAGGGCGAAGAGACCCAGTATTTC | CASSRQGEETQYF | TRBJ2-5 | - | TRBV7-2 | TRBD1
TGTGCCACCAGCAGAGATTATTACGGGGACAGCTCCTACAATGAGCAGTTCTTC | CATSRDYYGDSSYNEQFF | TRBJ2-1 | - | TRBV15 | TRBD1
TGTGCCAGCAGGGGCTCGGGTCTAGCGGTGGCGACCCAGTACTTC | CASRGSGLAVATQYF | TRBJ2-5 | - | TRBV7-2 | TRBD2
TGTGCCAGCAGCTTACGGCGCACCGAGAAGCTGTTTTTT | CASSLRRTEKLFF | TRBJ2-2 | - | TRBV7-2 | -
TGTGCCAGCACGGGGCTGGGAGGCACAAACACGCAGTACTTT | CASTGLGGTNTQYF | TRBJ2-3 | - | TRBV6-1 | -
TGTGCCAGCATGATAGGGCAGGAGCAGTACTTC | CASMIGQEQYF | TRBJ2-5 | many | TRBV6-1 | -
TGTGCCAGCAGCTCGGGGCGGGGAAGCAAAAATACGCAGTATTTC | CASSSGRGSKNTQYF | TRBJ2-3 | once | TRBV7-2 | -
TGTGCCAGCAGTATAACGGGGGCACAAGAGACCCAGTACTTC | CASSITGAQETQYF | TRBJ2-5 | - | TRBV27 | -
TGTGCCAGCAGTCCGGGGGACCAGGGGGATGAGCAGTACTTC | CASSPGDQGDEQYF | TRBJ2-5 | few | TRBV12-3/TRBV12-4 | -
TGTGCCAGCAGTAAAGATGGACCGGCTGGGGCCAACGTCCTGACTTTC | CASSKDGPAGANVLTF | TRBJ2-6 | - | TRBV6-4 | -
TGTGGCAGGGGCTTAGGGGGCGGTGACAAAGAGACCCAGTATTTC | CGRGLGGGDKETQYF | TRBJ2-5 | - | TRBV7-8 | TRBD1
TGTGCCAGCAGCTACCGGACTAGCGGGTGGGGCAAAAATACGCAGTACTTC | CASSYRTSGWGKNTQYF | TRBJ2-4 | - | TRBV7-2 | TRBD2
TGTGCCAGCAGCTCTGGGCGGGGGGCCCCGCGGAAGGTCCAGTCCTTC | CASSSGRGAPRKVQSF | TRBJ2-5 | - | TRBV7-2 | TRBD2
TGCAGTGCAGAGGGACTAGCGTTACGGGAGACCCAGTACTTC | CSAEGLALRETQYF | TRBJ2-5 | - | TRBV20-1 | TRBD2
TGTGCCAGCAGCGCCGGGACTAGCGGGGCCCGAGGGACCGGGGAGCTGTTTTTT | CASSAGTSGARGTGELFF | TRBJ2-2 | many | TRBV27 | TRBD2
TGCGCCAGCAGCTTGGCCGCGGACAGGAACACTGAAGCTTTCTTT | CASSLAADRNTEAFF | TRBJ1-1 | - | TRBV5-1 | -
TGTGCCAGCAGCCTGACAGTCCAAGAGACCCAGTACTTC | CASSLTVQETQYF | TRBJ2-5 | - | TRBV7-2 | -
TGTGCCAGCAGTTACTCGAGCGATGCGCAGTACTTC | CASSYSSDAQYF | TRBJ2-7 | - | TRBV6-5 | -
TGTGCCAGCAGCTCGACTGGACAGGCTTCGACCCAGTACTTC | CASSSTGQASTQYF | TRBJ2-5 | large | TRBV7-2 | TRBD1
TGTGCCAGCAGCGTTCCGGGGCTGCGAGCCACAGACACGCAGTATTTC | CASSVPGLRATDTQYF | TRBJ2-5 | - | TRBV7-2 | -
TGTGCCAGCAGTTTAGGACGGAAGGTCGAGGCGCAGTTTTTT | CASSLGRKVEAQFF | TRBJ2-3 | - | TRBV6-5 | -
TGTGCCAGCAGCCCGAGCAACAGGGGAGGCTATGGCTACACCTTC | CASSPSNRGGYGYTF | TRBJ1-2 | few | TRBV5-6 | TRBD1
TGTGCCAGTAGTATCCCCGGGGGCGGAATCTACGAGCAGTACTTC | CASSIPGGGIYEQYF | TRBJ2-7 | - | TRBV19 | -
TGTGCCAGCAGCTTGAGGCAGGGTGAGACCCAGTTCTTC | CASSLRQGETQFF | TRBJ2-1 | few | TRBV7-9 | -